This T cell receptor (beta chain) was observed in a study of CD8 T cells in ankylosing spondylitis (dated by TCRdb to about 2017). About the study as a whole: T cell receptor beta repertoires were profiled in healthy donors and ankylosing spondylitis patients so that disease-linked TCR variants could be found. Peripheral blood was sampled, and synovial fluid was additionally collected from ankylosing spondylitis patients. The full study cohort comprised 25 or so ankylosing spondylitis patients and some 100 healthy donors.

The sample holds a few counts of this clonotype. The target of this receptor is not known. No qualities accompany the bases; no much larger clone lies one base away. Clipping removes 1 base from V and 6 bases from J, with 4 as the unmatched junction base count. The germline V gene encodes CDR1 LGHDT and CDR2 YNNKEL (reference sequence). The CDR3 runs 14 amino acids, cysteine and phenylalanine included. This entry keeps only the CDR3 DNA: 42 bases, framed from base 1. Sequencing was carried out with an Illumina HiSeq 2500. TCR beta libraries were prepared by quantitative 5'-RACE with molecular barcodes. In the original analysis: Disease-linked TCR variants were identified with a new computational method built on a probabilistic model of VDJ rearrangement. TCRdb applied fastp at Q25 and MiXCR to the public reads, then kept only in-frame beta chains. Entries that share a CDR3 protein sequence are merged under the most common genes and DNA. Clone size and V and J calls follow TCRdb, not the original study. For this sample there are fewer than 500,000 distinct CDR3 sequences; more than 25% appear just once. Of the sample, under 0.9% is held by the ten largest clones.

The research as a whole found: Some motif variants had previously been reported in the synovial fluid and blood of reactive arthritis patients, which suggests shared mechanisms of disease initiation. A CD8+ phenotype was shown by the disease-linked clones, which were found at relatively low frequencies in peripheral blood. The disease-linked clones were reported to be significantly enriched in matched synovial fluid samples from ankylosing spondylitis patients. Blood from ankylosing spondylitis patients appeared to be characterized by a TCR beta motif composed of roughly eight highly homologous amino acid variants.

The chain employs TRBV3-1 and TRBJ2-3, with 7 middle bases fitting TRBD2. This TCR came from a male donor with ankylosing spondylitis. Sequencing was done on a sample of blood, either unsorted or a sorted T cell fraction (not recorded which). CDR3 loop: CASSQGLAADTQYF. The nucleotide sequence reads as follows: TGTGCCAGCAGCCAAGGACTAGCAGCGGATACGCAGTATTTT.